This TCR beta chain was identified in a study of cytomegalovirus exposure and HLA in healthy donors. Findings and caveats of the study: Analyses of presence and absence presupposed an approximately uniform sequencing depth across donors. Rarity held for most TCR sequences, but there were some public TCRs that occurred in many donors. Looking again later, the authors saw that most CMV-associated TCR beta chains seemed HLA-restricted.

This clone has just a few counts. Its antigen remains unidentified. CDR3 size: 14 residues. CDR1 and CDR2 (germline): SGHTA, FQGNSA. Trimming took 3 bases from V and 3 from J, leaving 12 bases between them. The PCR made use of 60 Vbeta and 13 Jbeta primers. Methods used by the authors: In a later analysis, of roughly 83 million unique beta chains, roughly 9.9 million appeared in at least two donors. The repertoire was sequenced with immunoSEQ multiplex PCR; TCRdb's copy has only in-frame clones and lacks some. D and trimming were read from the DNA, whereas the V and J calls and clone size are those reported in that table. The sample has approximately 37,000 clones; just under 75% are singletons.

The gene calls are TRBV7-2 and TRBJ2-7; D not certain. The source is a man between 25 and 39 years old in good health and CMV-seronegative. Sequencing was carried out using PBMCs. In nucleotides, the CDR3 is TGTGCCAGCAGCTTGGTCCCATTCGGCTACGAGCAGTACTTC. Amino acid sequence: CASSLVPFGYEQYF. Full variable domain (outside the CDR3, taken from reference TRBV7-2 and TRBJ2-7): GAGVSQSPSNKVTEKGKDVELRCDPISGHTALYWYRQSLGQGLEFLIYFQGNSAPDKSGLPSDRFSAERTGGSVSTLTIQRTQQEDSAVYLCASSLVPFGYEQYFGPGTRLTVT.